This TCR beta chain derives from a study of shared clonotypes between healthy human individuals. Background on the study: Each donor's CD4 naive and CD4 memory cells filled three plates apiece, CD8 naive two, and CD8 memory one.

Only one count was recorded for this clone. Repertoires were generated with immunoSEQ multiplex PCR, while TCRdb's copy carries only in-frame clones and drops some. This sample carries around 600,000 clones, about 96% of them seen once, and the ten largest clones take approximately 0.057%. Germline V gene sequence: CDR1 WNHNN, CDR2 SYGVQD (reference sequence). The CDR3 is 19 amino acids. V was cut by 6 bases and J by 0 bases, with 25 bases left in between. The sequenced sample consisted of naive CD4+ T cells sorted from blood. Subset described: CD45RA+ positively selected. The chain carries TRBV10-1 and TRBJ2-3, with D possibly matching TRBD2 (5 bases). The receptor comes from a young woman in good health. The CDR3 is CASSGPPSAGSTSTDTQYF. CDR3 nucleotide sequence: TGCGCCAGCAGCGGCCCGCCGAGCGCGGGTTCCACTAGCACAGATACGCAGTATTTT.